One sample yielded the 31 T cell receptor beta chains listed below, sequenced in a study of blood T cells in healthy people across ages. A sample-barcoded 5' primer and a J-beta primer mix were used in a second PCR of about 7 to 12 cycles. In TCRdb, the 5' RACE reads were re-called with MiXCR into one record per CDR3 protein. The sample yields some 1.5 million distinct CDR3 sequences, about 28% seen once. Sequencing input: blood. The source of these receptors is a woman in her twenties or thirties in good health.

This clonotype was counted a few times. J is TRBJ2-3 and V is TRBV5-1; TRBD2 matches 9 bases. CDR1 is SGHRS, CDR2 YFSETQ, per germline. Germline trimming cut 4 bases from V and 0 bases from J; bases unmatched to any gene: 6. This CDR3 region has 16 residues. In DNA, the CDR3 is TGCGCCAGCAGCGTGGGACTAGCAGCGAGCACAGATACGCAGTATTTT. Its translation is CASSVGLAASTDTQYF.

This clonotype was seen a few times. The chain couples TRBV10-2 to TRBJ2-1; D might be TRBD1 or TRBD2, each matching 6 bases. CDR3 length: 11 amino acids. With 9 bases removed from V and 7 bases from J, the gap between germline ends came to 10 bases. Germline V gene data show CDR1 as WSHSY and CDR2 as SAAADI. CDR3 sequence (DNA): TGCGCCAGTCAGGGGAGGAATGAGCAGTTCTTC. This translates into CASQGRNEQFF.

The gene calls are TRBV11-2 and TRBJ2-4; D may be TRBD2 (7 bases). CDR3 size: 18 residues. The V gene's germline CDR1 is SGHAT and CDR2 FQNNGV. V was trimmed by 2 bases and J by 10 bases, leaving 27 bases between them. The DNA of the CDR3 is TGTGCCAGCAGCTTATTGGTGGGACGGGGGGCTACGGGAGGAATTCAGTACTTC. Translation: CASSLLVGRGATGGIQYF.

This clonotype was recorded a few times. The V call is TRBV19, the J call TRBJ2-7; weak D call: TRBD1 (6 bases). The CDR3 extends over 14 amino acids. Germline V gene lookup returns CDR1 LNHDA and CDR2 SQIVND (reference sequence). V was pared by 8 bases and J by 0 bases, with 14 bases between. The CDR3 sequence is CASSEWGPSYEQYF. The CDR3 nucleotides read TGTGCCAGTTCAGAGTGGGGGCCCTCCTACGAGCAGTACTTC.

This rearrangement joins TRBV6-2 or TRBV6-3 to TRBJ2-5, with TRBD2 matching over 8 bases. V trimming: 10 bases; J trimming: 11 bases; junction bases outside the gene matches: 15. The length of the CDR3 is 13 residues. CDR1 and CDR2 from the germline V gene are MNHEY and SVGEGT. CDR3 sequence (DNA): TGTGCCACCGGGACTAGTGCCTACAATGAGCAGTACTTC. Encoded protein: CATGTSAYNEQYF.

The chain joins TRBV5-5 to TRBJ2-1; D may match TRBD1 or TRBD2 (5 bases each). V lost 2 bases to trimming and J lost 8 bases, with 17 bases between them. Germline CDR1 and CDR2: SGHKS and YYEKEE (reference sequence). The CDR3 totals 15 residues. Here the CDR3 reads CASSFTGTAEHEQFF. The CDR3 region has the DNA TGTGCCAGCAGCTTCACCGGGACGGCAGAGCATGAGCAGTTCTTC.

The gene calls are TRBV7-2 and TRBJ2-7, with D uncertain. The V end lost 6 bases, the J end lost 5 bases, and 17 bases lay between the germline ends. The germline gives CDR1 SGHTA, CDR2 FQGNSA. The length of the CDR3 is 14 residues. This CDR3 reads CASSSDGYMDEQYF. The CDR3 DNA reads as TGTGCCAGCAGTTCGGACGGGTATATGGACGAGCAGTACTTC.

The chain links TRBV19 to TRBJ2-3; D perhaps matches TRBD1 (5 bases). Germline V gives CDR1 LNHDA, CDR2 SQIVND (reference sequence). This CDR3 contains 13 residues. Trimming removed 2 bases from V and 6 bases from J, with 9 bases in between. Here the CDR3 reads CASSITGSDTQYF. CDR3 bases: TGTGCCAGTAGTATAACAGGATCCGATACGCAGTATTTT.

On this clonotype: A much larger clone differs from this one at a single base, so this may be a read error. The chain recombines TRBV7-2 with TRBJ2-5; 13 bases fit TRBD2. The CDR3 has 14 residues. In germline, CDR1 is SGHTA, CDR2 FQGNSA. CDR3 protein: CASSGLAGEEAQYF. DNA for the CDR3: TGTGCCAGCAGCGGACTAGCGGGAGAAGAGGCCCAGTACTTC.

The sample holds a few counts of this clonotype. The genes are TRBV13 and TRBJ2-5; TRBD1 or TRBD2 may be the D gene (5 bases each). In germline, CDR1 is PRHDT, CDR2 FYEKMQ (reference sequence). V lost 3 bases, J lost 0 bases, and 14 bases lay in between. This CDR3 region has 16 residues. The CDR3 region is CASSFRQGEYQETQYF. The CDR3 DNA follows: TGTGCCAGCAGCTTTCGGCAGGGAGAGTACCAAGAGACCCAGTACTTC.

This clonotype was seen a few times. This may come from a read error, since a much larger clone is one base off. The chain has TRBV20-1 and TRBJ2-7; no firm D call. The CDR3 covers 15 residues. With 6 bases removed from V and 5 bases from J, the gap between germline ends came to 23 bases. Germline V gene lookup returns CDR1 DFQATT and CDR2 SNEGSKA (reference sequence). CDR3 sequence: CSATPADPGNDEQYF. DNA of the CDR3: TGCAGTGCCACACCTGCGGACCCTGGAAACGACGAGCAGTACTTC.

V usage is TRBV6-5 and J usage is TRBJ1-1; 9 bases line up with TRBD1. Trimming at V came to 5 bases and at J to 1 base, leaving 5 bases not matched to a gene. Germline CDR1 reads MNHEY; CDR2 reads SVGAGI. The CDR3 is 15 residues long. CDR3 protein: CASSISGQGNTEAFF. CDR3 DNA sequence: TGTGCCAGCAGTATCTCGGGACAGGGGAACACTGAAGCTTTCTTT.

As for this clonotype: This sequence may be a read error, since a much larger clone differs from it by one base. CDR3 sequence: CASSIDRAGNEQYF. CDR3 sequence (DNA): TGTGCCAGCAGCATCGACAGGGCTGGGAATGAGCAGTACTTC. The genes are TRBV7-2 and TRBJ2-5; 7 bases are a match to TRBD1. The CDR3 consists of 14 residues. Trimming at V came to 5 bases and at J to 11 bases, leaving 14 bases not matched to a gene. The germline V gene encodes CDR1 SGHTA and CDR2 FQGNSA.

This sequence joins TRBV28 and TRBJ2-7; the D is unclear. The V end lost 3 bases, the J end lost 8 bases, and 20 bases lay between the germline ends. There are 15 residues in the CDR3. Germline loops: CDR1 MDHEN, CDR2 SYDVKM. The CDR3 coding sequence is TGTGCCAGCAGTTTTCTGTCGGGCAGGATGCCAAAGCAGTACTTC. Its translation: CASSFLSGRMPKQYF.

This clonotype was recorded a few times. The J gene is TRBJ2-1, the V gene TRBV5-1; 8 bases agree with TRBD2. The CDR3 is made up of 15 amino acids. J gave up 3 bases and V 4 bases, and 6 bases lay outside the gene matches. CDR1 and CDR2 from the germline V gene are SGHRS and YFSETQ. The DNA for the CDR3 is TGCGCCAGCAGCGTTGGACTAGCAAACTACAATGAGCAGTTCTTC. It specifies CASSVGLANYNEQFF.

This clonotype was seen a few times. The chain couples TRBV9 to TRBJ1-2, with D unresolved. This CDR3 comprises 13 residues. Trimming shortened V by 0 bases and J by 8 bases, and 11 bases separated the two germline ends. Germline V lookup: CDR1 SGDLS, CDR2 YYNGEE. The CDR3 DNA follows: TGTGCCAGCAGCGTAGTTGGAGGAGTCGGCTACACCTTC. Encoded protein: CASSVVGGVGYTF. The full variable domain, its missing parts supplied by reference TRBV9 and TRBJ1-2, is DSGVTQTPKHLITATGQRVTLRCSPRSGDLSVYWYQQSLDQGLQFLIQYYNGEERAKGNILERFSAQQFPDLHSELNLSSLELGDSALYFCASSVVGGVGYTFGSGTRLTVV.

This sequence joins TRBV7-2 and TRBJ2-7; 8 nucleotides line up with TRBD2. Germline CDR1 SGHTA, CDR2 FQGNSA. With V trimmed by 3 bases and J by 2 bases, 6 bases remained unmatched. The length of the CDR3 is 15 residues. This chain's CDR3 is CASSFDSGTPYEQYF. The CDR3 nucleotides read TGTGCCAGCAGCTTCGATAGCGGGACCCCCTACGAGCAGTACTTC.

In its sample, this clonotype was seen many times. The gene calls are TRBV11-2 and TRBJ2-7; the D is unclear. CDR1 is SGHAT and CDR2 is FQNNGV in the germline V gene. This CDR3 region has 14 residues. V was shortened by 5 bases and J by 3 bases, with 14 bases between the two germline ends. The CDR3 protein is CASSPRAILYEQYF. Written as DNA, the CDR3 is TGTGCCAGCAGCCCCCGGGCCATCCTCTACGAGCAGTACTTC.

The rearrangement joins TRBV5-6 to TRBJ1-2; D uncertain. In germline, CDR1 is SGHDT, CDR2 YYEEEE. V lost 5 bases and J lost 5, with 13 bases in between. The CDR3 contains 13 residues. Here the CDR3 reads CASRPRGVYGYTF. DNA for the CDR3: TGTGCCAGCAGACCTAGAGGAGTTTATGGCTACACCTTC.

As regards this clonotype: A much more abundant neighbour one base away suggests this may be a read error. The V and J genes are TRBV15 and TRBJ2-1; 11 nucleotides match TRBD2. Looked up from germline, CDR1 is LNHNV and CDR2 is YYDKDF (reference sequence). The V and J ends lost 1 base and 6 bases, in that order; junction bases with no gene match: 5. The CDR3 sequence is 16 residues long. CDR3 region: CATSRGGLADPNEQFF. The CDR3 nucleotides are TGTGCCACCAGCAGAGGGGGACTAGCGGACCCCAATGAGCAGTTCTTC.

This clonotype was counted only a few times. The V gene is TRBV2, the J gene TRBJ1-5; possibly TRBD1 for D (6 bases). CDR3 length: 14 amino acids. Trimming removed 4 bases at V and 9 bases at J, with 16 bases between. The germline gives CDR1 SNHLY, CDR2 FYNNEI. CDR3 coding DNA: TGTGCCAGCAGTGTCGGGACATGGTCGTCGCCCCAGCATTTT. Translated: CASSVGTWSSPQHF.

This clonotype was observed a handful of times. The rearrangement links TRBV12-3 or TRBV12-4 to TRBJ1-2, with a tentative D call TRBD1 (5 bases). The ends were cut back, 5 bases at V and 7 bases at J, with 14 bases in the middle. The CDR3 consists of 13 residues. For the CDR3, the DNA is TGTGCCAGCAGTCCTGCAGGGCATGGTGGCTACACCTTC. It is translated as CASSPAGHGGYTF.

The chain carries TRBV6-5 and TRBJ1-2; D call uncertain. V gave up 2 bases and J gave up 5 bases, with 12 bases separating them. CDR3 size: 14 residues. CDR1 and CDR2 (germline): MNHEY, SVGAGI. The CDR3 is CASSYGAQRYGYTF. CDR3 in DNA: TGTGCCAGCAGTTACGGAGCACAGCGGTATGGCTACACCTTC.

On this clonotype: An end of the junction does not agree with germline; a read error may underlie this. The chain employs TRBV7-9 and TRBJ2-3; 7 nucleotides line up with TRBD2. This CDR3 is built from 14 residues. Germline loops: CDR1 SEHNR, CDR2 FQNEAQ (reference sequence). CDR3 loop: CAGSERGGTDTQYF. CDR3 sequence (DNA): TGTGCCGGCAGCGAGCGGGGAGGCACAGATACGCAGTATTTT.

This clonotype appeared many times. The rearrangement joins TRBV12-3 or TRBV12-4 to TRBJ2-7, with D possibly being TRBD1 (5 bases). CDR3 size: 15 residues. Trimming stripped 5 bases from V and 2 bases from J, with 16 bases between. The CDR3: CASSPQGAIPYEQYF. CDR3 bases: TGTGCCAGCAGTCCTCAAGGGGCCATCCCCTACGAGCAGTACTTC.

This clonotype was observed a handful of times. At one end the junction does not follow the germline gene, possibly because of a read error. J is TRBJ1-2 and V is TRBV28; D gene unclear. This CDR3 is 16 amino acids long. CDR1 and CDR2 from the germline V gene are MDHEN and SYDVKM. CDR3 loop: CVSSFPVLSGRDGYTF. DNA for the CDR3: TGTGTCAGCAGTTTCCCTGTCCTATCTGGGAGGGATGGCTACACCTTC.

The V call is TRBV6-2 or TRBV6-3, the J call TRBJ1-1; no clear D gene. The CDR3 spans 16 residues. CDR1 MNHEY and CDR2 SVGEGT come from the germline V gene. V lost 2 bases and J 2 bases, leaving 15 bases between the germline ends. The chain's CDR3 is CASSYPSGHENTEAFF. CDR3 nucleotides: TGTGCCAGCAGTTACCCAAGCGGGCACGAAAACACTGAAGCTTTCTTT.

V and J are TRBV20-1 and TRBJ1-2; D ambiguous. Germline V lookup: CDR1 DFQATT, CDR2 SNEGSKA (reference sequence). The germline V and J ends were trimmed by 1 base and 7 bases, with 7 bases remaining between them. The CDR3 is 11 amino acids. Here the CDR3 reads CSARAPSGYTF. Here the CDR3 DNA reads TGCAGTGCTAGAGCGCCGTCTGGCTACACCTTC.

The chain is built from TRBV12-3 or TRBV12-4 and TRBJ2-7; TRBD2 matches 8 bases. The CDR3 has 14 amino acids. V dropped 6 bases and J dropped 3; count of bases not matched to a gene: 7. CDR3 DNA: TGTGCCAGCAGGAACTCCGGGACTAGCTACGAGCAGTACTTC. Protein sequence: CASRNSGTSYEQYF.

The rearrangement links TRBV11-2 to TRBJ2-3; 8 positions match TRBD2. V dropped 5 bases and J dropped 9; count of bases not matched to a gene: 13. From germline, CDR1 is SGHAT and CDR2 FQNNGV. This CDR3 has 15 residues. CDR3: CASSPAGLGDMTQYF. Here the CDR3 DNA reads TGTGCCAGCAGCCCGGCGGGACTAGGGGACATGACGCAGTATTTT. Using reference TRBV11-2 and TRBJ2-3 for the parts outside the CDR3, the full variable domain is EAGVAQSPRYKIIEKRQSVAFWCNPISGHATLYWYQQILGQGPKLLIQFQNNGVVDDSQLPKDRFSAERLKGVDSTLKIQPAKLEDSAVYLCASSPAGLGDMTQYFGPGTRLTVL.

This clonotype was recorded many times. V gene TRBV3-1 combines with J gene TRBJ2-3, with unresolved D. The CDR3 spans 14 residues. Trimming removed 1 base at V and 6 bases at J, with 11 bases between. CDR1 and CDR2 (germline): LGHDT, YNNKEL (reference sequence). CDR3 DNA sequence: TGTGCCAGCAGCCAAGCCCTAGAAAGGGATACGCAGTATTTT. Amino acid sequence: CASSQALERDTQYF.